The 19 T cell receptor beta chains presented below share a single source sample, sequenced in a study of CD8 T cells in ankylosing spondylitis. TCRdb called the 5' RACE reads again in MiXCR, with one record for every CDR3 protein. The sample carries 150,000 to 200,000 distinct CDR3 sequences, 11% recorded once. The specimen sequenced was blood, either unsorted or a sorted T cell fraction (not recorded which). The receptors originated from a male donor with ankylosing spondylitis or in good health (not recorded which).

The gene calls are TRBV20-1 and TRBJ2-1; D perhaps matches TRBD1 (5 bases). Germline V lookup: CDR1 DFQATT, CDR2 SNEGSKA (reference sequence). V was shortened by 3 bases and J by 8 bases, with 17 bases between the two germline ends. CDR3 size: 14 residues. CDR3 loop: CSASGQFRSDEQFF. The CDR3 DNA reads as TGCAGTGCTAGTGGACAATTCAGGTCCGATGAGCAGTTCTTC.

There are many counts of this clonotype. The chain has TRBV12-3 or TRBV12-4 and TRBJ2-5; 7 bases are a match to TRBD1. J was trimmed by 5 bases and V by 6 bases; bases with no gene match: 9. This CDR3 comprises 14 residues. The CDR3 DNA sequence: TGTGCCAGCAGAACCACAGGGGTCGGGGAGACCCAGTACTTC. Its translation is CASRTTGVGETQYF.

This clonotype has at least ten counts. The CDR3 region has the DNA TGCGCCAGCAGGCGGACAGAACACTACGAGCAGTACTTC. Translating gives CASRRTEHYEQYF. The chain joins TRBV5-1 to TRBJ2-7; tentatively, D is TRBD1 (6 bases). CDR1 and CDR2 (germline): SGHRS, YFSETQ. V was clipped by 5 bases and J by 3 bases, with 12 bases between them. The CDR3 is 13 residues long.

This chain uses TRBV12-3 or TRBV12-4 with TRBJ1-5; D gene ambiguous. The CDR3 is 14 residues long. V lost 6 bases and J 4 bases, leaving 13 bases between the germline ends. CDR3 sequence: CASSPMPGNQPQHF. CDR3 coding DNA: TGTGCCAGCAGCCCCATGCCGGGGAATCAGCCCCAGCATTTT.

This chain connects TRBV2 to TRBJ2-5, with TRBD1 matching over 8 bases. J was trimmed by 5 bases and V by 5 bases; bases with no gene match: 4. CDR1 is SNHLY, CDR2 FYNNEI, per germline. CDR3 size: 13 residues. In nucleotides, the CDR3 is TGTGCCAGCAGTTGGACAGGGAGGGAGACCCAGTACTTC. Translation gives CASSWTGRETQYF.

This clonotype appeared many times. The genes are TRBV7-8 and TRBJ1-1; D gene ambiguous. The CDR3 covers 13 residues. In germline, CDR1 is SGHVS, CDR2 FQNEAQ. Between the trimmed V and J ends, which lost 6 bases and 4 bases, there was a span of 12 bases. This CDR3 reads CASSPIRGTEAFF. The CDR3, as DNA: TGTGCCAGCAGTCCTATTCGGGGCACTGAAGCTTTCTTT.

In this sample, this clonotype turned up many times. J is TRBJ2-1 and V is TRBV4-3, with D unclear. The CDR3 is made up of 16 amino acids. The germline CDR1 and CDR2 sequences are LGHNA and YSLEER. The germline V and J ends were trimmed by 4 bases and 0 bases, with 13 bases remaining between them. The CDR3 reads CASSPSHVNSYNEQFF. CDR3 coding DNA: TGCGCCAGCAGCCCAAGTCACGTAAACTCCTACAATGAGCAGTTCTTC.

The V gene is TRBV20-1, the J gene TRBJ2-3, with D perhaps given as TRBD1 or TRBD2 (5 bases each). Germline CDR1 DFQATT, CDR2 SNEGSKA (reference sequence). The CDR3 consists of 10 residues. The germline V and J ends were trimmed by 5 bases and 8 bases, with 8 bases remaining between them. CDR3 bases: TGCAGTGCTTCCGGGACTACGCAGTATTTT. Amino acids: CSASGTTQYF.

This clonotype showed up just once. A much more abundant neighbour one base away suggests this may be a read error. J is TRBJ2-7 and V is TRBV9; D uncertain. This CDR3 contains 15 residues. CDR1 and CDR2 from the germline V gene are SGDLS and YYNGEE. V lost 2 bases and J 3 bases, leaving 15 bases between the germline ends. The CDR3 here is CASSVSSEGFYEQYF. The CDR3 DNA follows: TGTGCCAGCAGCGTTAGCTCGGAAGGGTTCTACGAGCAGTACTTC.

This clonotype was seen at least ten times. CDR3 bases: TGTGCCAGCCGGTGGAAGGGGGATGGTGGCTACACCTTC. It translates to CASRWKGDGGYTF. The chain has TRBV5-6 and TRBJ1-2; D possibly corresponds to TRBD1 (6 bases). V was shortened by 7 bases and J by 7 bases, with 17 bases between the two germline ends. The length of the CDR3 is 13 residues. In germline, CDR1 is SGHDT, CDR2 YYEEEE.

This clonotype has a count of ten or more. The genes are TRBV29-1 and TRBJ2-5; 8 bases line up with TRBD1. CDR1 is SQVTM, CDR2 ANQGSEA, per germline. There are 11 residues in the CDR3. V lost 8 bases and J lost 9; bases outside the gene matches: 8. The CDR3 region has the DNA TGCAGCTATAGTGGGGACAGGCCCCAGTACTTC. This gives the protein CSYSGDRPQYF.

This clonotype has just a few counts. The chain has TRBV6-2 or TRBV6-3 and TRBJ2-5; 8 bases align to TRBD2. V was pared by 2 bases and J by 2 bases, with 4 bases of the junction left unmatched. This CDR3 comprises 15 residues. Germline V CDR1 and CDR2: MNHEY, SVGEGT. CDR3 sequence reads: CASSYGGGRQETQYF. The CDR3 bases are TGTGCCAGCAGTTACGGCGGGGGGCGGCAAGAGACCCAGTACTTC.

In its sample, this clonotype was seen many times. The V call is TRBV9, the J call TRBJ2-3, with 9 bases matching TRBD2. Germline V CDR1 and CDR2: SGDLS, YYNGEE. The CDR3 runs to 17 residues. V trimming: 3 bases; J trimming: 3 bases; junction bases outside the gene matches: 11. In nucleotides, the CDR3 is TGTGCCAGCAGCGCCGGGGACGGCCTAGCGGGAACAGATACGCAGTATTTT. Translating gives CASSAGDGLAGTDTQYF. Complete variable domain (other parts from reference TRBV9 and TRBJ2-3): DSGVTQTPKHLITATGQRVTLRCSPRSGDLSVYWYQQSLDQGLQFLIQYYNGEERAKGNILERFSAQQFPDLHSELNLSSLELGDSALYFCASSAGDGLAGTDTQYFGPGTRLTVL.

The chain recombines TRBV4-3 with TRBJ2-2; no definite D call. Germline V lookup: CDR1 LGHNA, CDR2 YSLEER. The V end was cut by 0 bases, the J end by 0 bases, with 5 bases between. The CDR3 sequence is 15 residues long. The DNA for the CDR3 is TGCGCCAGCAGCCAAGAGATCTCGAACACCGGGGAGCTGTTTTTT. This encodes CASSQEISNTGELFF.

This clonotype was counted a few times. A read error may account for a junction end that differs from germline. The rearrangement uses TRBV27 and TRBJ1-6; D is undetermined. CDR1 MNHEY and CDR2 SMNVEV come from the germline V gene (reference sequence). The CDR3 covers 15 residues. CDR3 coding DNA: TGTGCCAGCAGTTCAATCTCGACCGGGAATTCACCCCTCCATTTT. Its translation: CASSSISTGNSPLHF.

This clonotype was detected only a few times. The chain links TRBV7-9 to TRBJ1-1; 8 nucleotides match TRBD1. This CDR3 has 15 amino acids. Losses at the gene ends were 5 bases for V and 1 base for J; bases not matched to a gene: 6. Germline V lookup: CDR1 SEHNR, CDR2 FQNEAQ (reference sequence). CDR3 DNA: TGTGCCAGCAGCGCACCCGACAGGGGGAACACTGAAGCTTTCTTT. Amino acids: CASSAPDRGNTEAFF.

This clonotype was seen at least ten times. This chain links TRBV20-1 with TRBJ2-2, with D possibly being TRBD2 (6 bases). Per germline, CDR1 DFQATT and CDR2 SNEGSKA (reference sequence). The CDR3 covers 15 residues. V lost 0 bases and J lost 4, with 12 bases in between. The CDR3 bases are TGCAGTGCTAGAGACACCACAGCGGGCACCGGGGAGCTGTTTTTT. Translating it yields CSARDTTAGTGELFF.

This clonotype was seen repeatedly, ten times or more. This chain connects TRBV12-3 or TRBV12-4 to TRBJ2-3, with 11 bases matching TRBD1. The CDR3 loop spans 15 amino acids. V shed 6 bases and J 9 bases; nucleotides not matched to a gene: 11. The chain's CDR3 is CASSPGTGGSLTQYF. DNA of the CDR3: TGTGCCAGCAGCCCGGGGACAGGGGGTTCGTTGACGCAGTATTTT.

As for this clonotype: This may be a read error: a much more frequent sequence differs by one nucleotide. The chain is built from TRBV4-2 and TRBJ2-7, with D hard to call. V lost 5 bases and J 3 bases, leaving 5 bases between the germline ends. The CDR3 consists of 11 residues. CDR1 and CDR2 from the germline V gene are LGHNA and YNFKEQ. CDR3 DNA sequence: TGTGCCAGCAGCGCCGACTACGAGCAGTACTTC. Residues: CASSADYEQYF.